What follows are 32 T cell receptor beta chains derived from one specimen sequenced in a study of cytomegalovirus exposure and HLA in healthy donors. Primers included in the PCR were 60 Vbeta and 13 Jbeta primers. The table came from immunoSEQ multiplex PCR; TCRdb's copy has only in-frame clones and leaves some out. Of roughly 160,000 clones listed, 65% to 80% are singletons. The sequenced sample consisted of PBMCs. The receptor source for this set is a woman aged 45-60 years in good health and CMV-seropositive.

The chain is built from TRBV4-2 and TRBJ2-7, with 15 positions matching TRBD2. The CDR3 sequence is 16 residues long. CDR1 and CDR2 from the germline V gene are LGHNA and YNFKEQ. Losses at the gene ends were 0 bases for V and 4 bases for J; bases not matched to a gene: 1. CDR3 amino acids: CASSQDGLAGGYEQYF. The CDR3 DNA reads as TGTGCCAGCAGCCAAGACGGACTAGCGGGAGGGTACGAGCAGTACTTC.

The chain couples TRBV7-9 to TRBJ2-2; 8 bases match TRBD2. Germline lookup yields CDR1 SEHNR and CDR2 FQNEAQ (reference sequence). Trimming cost V 5 bases and J 7 bases; bases outside gene matches: 9. This CDR3 contains 15 residues. CDR3: CASSPLSGANGELFF. The CDR3 DNA reads TGTGCCAGCAGCCCCCTTAGCGGGGCGAACGGGGAGCTGTTTTTT.

The chain has TRBV11-1 and TRBJ2-2; TRBD2 matches 10 bases. The trim removed 2 bases at V and 6 bases at J, leaving 0 bases unmatched. Germline V gene lookup returns CDR1 SGHAT and CDR2 FQDESV (reference sequence). There are 14 residues in the CDR3. CDR3 sequence: CASSLLAGAGELFF. The DNA for the CDR3 is TGTGCCAGCAGCTTACTAGCGGGAGCCGGGGAGCTGTTTTTT.

As concerns this clone: A read error may produce the germline difference seen at one junction end. The chain links TRBV30 to TRBJ2-1; 7 bases map to TRBD2. Germline lookup yields CDR1 GTSNPN and CDR2 SVGIG (reference sequence). The CDR3 runs 14 residues. The CDR3 nucleotides are TGTGCCTGGAGTGTACAAATGCTAGCGGCCGAGCTGTTCTTC. Amino acids: CAWSVQMLAAELFF.

V is TRBV19 and J is TRBJ1-1; D is unclear. This CDR3 has 13 residues. Germline values: CDR1 LNHDA, CDR2 SQIVND (reference sequence). V lost 5 bases, J lost 5 bases, and 12 bases lay in between. CDR3 residues: CASSLGSATEAFF. The DNA for the CDR3 is TGTGCCAGTAGTCTCGGGAGTGCAACTGAAGCTTTCTTT.

The chain uses TRBV19 and TRBJ1-1; 11 nucleotides agree with TRBD1. Germline V lookup: CDR1 LNHDA, CDR2 SQIVND (reference sequence). Trimming took 1 base from V and 3 from J; bases not matched to a gene: 4. The CDR3 covers 16 residues. The DNA for the CDR3 is TGTGCCAGTAGTATAGGGACAGGGGGCCGGGACACTGAAGCTTTCTTT. It yields the protein CASSIGTGGRDTEAFF.

As to this clone: Other DNA sequences in this specimen translate into the identical CDR3. This rearrangement joins TRBV6-5 to TRBJ1-2; D unclear. Trimming shortened V by 5 bases and J by 3 bases, and 10 bases separated the two germline ends. The CDR3 loop spans 13 amino acids. Per germline, CDR1 MNHEY and CDR2 SVGAGI. The CDR3 here is CASSPREDYGYTF. The CDR3 DNA sequence: TGTGCCAGCAGTCCTCGGGAAGACTATGGCTACACCTTC.

The chain has TRBV19 and TRBJ2-7; the match to TRBD1 covers 9 bases. The junction had 8 bases not matched to a gene; V was cut back by 0 bases and J by 2 bases. Germline loops: CDR1 LNHDA, CDR2 SQIVND (reference sequence). The CDR3 loop spans 17 amino acids. CDR3 loop: CASSIDSWTGETYEQYF. The CDR3 DNA sequence: TGTGCCAGTAGTATAGATAGCTGGACAGGGGAAACCTACGAGCAGTACTTC.

The chain recombines TRBV28 with TRBJ2-6; D perhaps matches TRBD2 (7 bases). Trimming stripped 6 bases from V and 6 bases from J, with 18 bases between. Germline CDR1 is MDHEN and CDR2 is SYDVKM. This CDR3 spans 16 amino acids. The CDR3 bases are TGTGCCAGCAGCCCTAGGGGAGGGGGGTTGGCCAACGTCCTGACTTTC. Translation: CASSPRGGGLANVLTF. The full variable domain, with the rest looked up from reference TRBV28 and TRBJ2-6, is DVKVTQSSRYLVKRTGEKVFLECVQDMDHENMFWYRQDPGLGLRLIYFSYDVKMKEKGDIPEGYSVSREKKERFSLILESASTNQTSMYLCASSPRGGGLANVLTFGAGSRLTVL.

Turning to this clone: Mismatch with germline at one junction end may stem from a read error. The rearrangement joins TRBV2 to TRBJ1-4; the match to TRBD1 covers 8 bases. CDR3 size: 18 residues. The germline V gene encodes CDR1 SNHLY and CDR2 FYNNEI. DNA for the CDR3: TGTGCCAGCAATGAACAGGGGGTCGGAGGAGGAACTAATGAAAAACTGTTTTTT. This gives the protein CASNEQGVGGGTNEKLFF.

The rearrangement links TRBV9 to TRBJ1-4, with TRBD1 matching 7 bases. The germline CDR1 and CDR2 sequences are SGDLS and YYNGEE. After removal of 0 bases from V and 0 bases from J, the junction contained 14 bases not matched to a gene. The CDR3 sequence is 20 residues long. The CDR3 loop reads CASSVEAPRQGSATNEKLFF. CDR3 nucleotide sequence: TGTGCCAGCAGCGTAGAAGCCCCACGACAGGGTAGTGCAACTAATGAAAAACTGTTTTTT.

For the CDR3, the DNA is TGTGCCAGCAACCCAGCGGGGTACTATGGCTACACCTTC. It translates to CASNPAGYYGYTF. V and J are TRBV7-9 and TRBJ1-2, with D hard to call. The CDR3 sequence is 13 residues long. Germline loops: CDR1 SEHNR, CDR2 FQNEAQ (reference sequence). Trimming took 7 bases from V and 3 from J, leaving 12 bases between them.

The CDR3 DNA is TGCGCCAGCAGTGACCGGACGGGAGAAACTTCTGGAAACACCATATATTTT. Residues: CASSDRTGETSGNTIYF. The chain uses TRBV10-1 and TRBJ1-3; D uncertain. Trimming stripped 3 bases from V and 1 base from J, with 16 bases between. The CDR3 runs 17 residues. CDR1 and CDR2 (germline): WNHNN, SYGVQD (reference sequence).

The genes are TRBV27 and TRBJ1-1, with a tentative D call TRBD1 (5 bases). The CDR3 is 14 residues long. The V end was cut by 1 base, the J end by 1 base, with 7 bases between. CDR1 MNHEY and CDR2 SMNVEV come from the germline V gene (reference sequence). Here the CDR3 reads CASSLFTGNTEAFF. CDR3 nucleotide sequence: TGTGCCAGCAGTTTATTCACAGGGAACACTGAAGCTTTCTTT.

The chain uses TRBV2 and TRBJ1-1, with TRBD1 matching over 7 bases. V dropped 6 bases and J dropped 0; count of bases not matched to a gene: 10. Looked up from germline, CDR1 is SNHLY and CDR2 is FYNNEI. This CDR3 spans 16 amino acids. This CDR3 is CASSRDREVLNTEAFF. The CDR3 bases are TGTGCCAGCAGCCGCGACAGGGAGGTGTTGAACACTGAAGCTTTCTTT.

Written as DNA, the CDR3 is TGTGCCAGCAGCCCCGCGGGCCAGAATGAAAAACTGTTTTTT. Its translation is CASSPAGQNEKLFF. The chain uses TRBV7-9 and TRBJ1-4; D call uncertain. CDR3 length equals 14 residues. V lost 5 bases to trimming and J lost 5 bases, with 12 bases between them. CDR1 SEHNR and CDR2 FQNEAQ come from the germline V gene (reference sequence).

This chain joins TRBV7-8 and TRBJ1-2; maybe TRBD1 (5 bases). The CDR3 runs 13 residues. Germline CDR1 reads SGHVS; CDR2 reads FQNEAQ. Trimming stripped 2 bases from V and 4 bases from J, with 8 bases between. The CDR3 sequence is CASSLQGIYGYTF. CDR3 coding DNA: TGTGCCAGCAGCTTACAGGGAATCTATGGCTACACCTTC.

V usage is TRBV10-3 and J usage is TRBJ1-1; tentatively, D is TRBD1 (5 bases). This CDR3 region has 12 residues. Germline V CDR1 and CDR2: ENHRY, SYGVKD. The germline V and J ends were trimmed by 5 bases and 4 bases, with 8 bases remaining between them. CDR3 bases: TGTGCCATCAGTCCTCAGGGCACTGAAGCTTTCTTT. This encodes CAISPQGTEAFF.

V is TRBV5-1 and J is TRBJ1-1, with D possibly TRBD1 on 6 matching bases. With 4 bases removed from V and 1 base from J, the gap between germline ends came to 14 bases. Germline lookup yields CDR1 SGHRS and CDR2 YFSETQ. The CDR3 runs to 15 residues. Here the CDR3 DNA reads TGCGCCAGCAGCCTTTGGACAGCCAGGAACACTGAAGCTTTCTTT. Protein: CASSLWTARNTEAFF.

The rearrangement uses TRBV11-3 and TRBJ2-7; a possible D gene is TRBD1 (5 bases). There are 14 residues in the CDR3. Germline V lookup: CDR1 SGHNT, CDR2 YENEEA. V gave up 1 base and J gave up 4 bases, with 11 bases separating them. CDR3 protein: CASSLVRTTYEQYF. CDR3 coding DNA: TGTGCCAGCAGCTTAGTCAGGACAACTTACGAGCAGTACTTC.

The gene calls are TRBV2 and TRBJ2-7; 10 nucleotides agree with TRBD2. J gave up 7 bases and V 0 bases, and 6 bases lay outside the gene matches. CDR3 length: 15 residues. Germline assignment: CDR1 SNHLY and CDR2 FYNNEI. The DNA for the CDR3 is TGTGCCAGCAGTGAAGCTCTAGCGGGAGCTCGGGAGCAGTACTTC. It specifies CASSEALAGAREQYF.

CDR3 nucleotide sequence: TGTGCCAGCAGCTTTTGGGAGGGTGGCTACACCTTC. Protein product: CASSFWEGGYTF. The V call is TRBV11-2, the J call TRBJ1-2; D unclear. The CDR3 has 12 amino acids. Trimming removed 3 bases from V and 7 bases from J, with 9 bases in between. Germline-derived CDR1 and CDR2 are SGHAT and FQNNGV.

The V and J genes are TRBV5-1 and TRBJ1-4, with a possible D match to TRBD1 (6 bases). The CDR3 extends over 15 amino acids. Germline CDR1 SGHRS, CDR2 YFSETQ. Trimming removed 0 bases from V and 8 bases from J, with 14 bases in between. For the CDR3, the DNA is TGCGCCAGCAGCTTGGAGCAGGGGAGTGAGGAAAAACTGTTTTTT. Protein sequence: CASSLEQGSEEKLFF.

The rearrangement links TRBV5-1 to TRBJ1-3; D is perhaps TRBD1 (5 bases). The V end was cut by 0 bases, the J end by 4 bases, with 11 bases between. Germline CDR1 SGHRS, CDR2 YFSETQ. CDR3 length: 15 amino acids. The DNA of the CDR3 is TGCGCCAGCAGCTTGGGGGGCCAGGGCGGAAACACCATATATTTT. It encodes CASSLGGQGGNTIYF. The complete variable domain, with remaining parts taken from reference TRBV5-1 and TRBJ1-3, reads KAGVTQTPRYLIKTRGQQVTLSCSPISGHRSVSWYQQTPGQGLQFLFEYFSETQRNKGNFPGRFSGRQFSNSRSEMNVSTLELGDSALYLCASSLGGQGGNTIYFGEGSWLTVV.

The V and J genes are TRBV19 and TRBJ2-7; 11 bases agree with TRBD1. The CDR3 has 14 residues. In germline, CDR1 is LNHDA, CDR2 SQIVND (reference sequence). J was trimmed by 3 bases and V by 4 bases; bases with no gene match: 2. The CDR3 DNA reads TGTGCCAGTAGTACCGGGACAGGGGGCTACGAGCAGTACTTC. Encoded protein: CASSTGTGGYEQYF. The complete variable domain, with remaining parts taken from reference TRBV19 and TRBJ2-7, reads DGGITQSPKYLFRKEGQNVTLSCEQNLNHDAMYWYRQDPGQGLRLIYYSQIVNDFQKGDIAEGYSVSREKKESFPLTVTSAQKNPTAFYLCASSTGTGGYEQYFGPGTRLTVT.

The chain links TRBV10-2 to TRBJ1-1; D is uncertain. V lost 2 bases, J lost 1 base, and 8 bases lay in between. Germline CDR1 reads WSHSY; CDR2 reads SAAADI. CDR3 length: 14 amino acids. CDR3 in DNA: TGCGCCAGCAGTGAGGCCGGGAGGAACACTGAAGCTTTCTTT. Its translation is CASSEAGRNTEAFF.

The rearrangement joins TRBV4-3 to TRBJ2-1; D remains ambiguous. The ends were cut back, 1 base at V and 6 bases at J, with 13 bases in the middle. The CDR3 length is 15 residues. From germline, CDR1 is LGHNA and CDR2 YSLEER. Here the CDR3 DNA reads TGCGCCAGCAGCCAAGCACCAGTACTACGCAATGAGCAGTTCTTC. Its protein product is CASSQAPVLRNEQFF.

V gene TRBV11-3 combines with J gene TRBJ2-3, with TRBD2 matching 9 bases. The CDR3 extends over 16 amino acids. The J segment lost 3 bases and the V segment lost 5 bases, leaving 9 bases of the junction unmatched. Germline lookup yields CDR1 SGHNT and CDR2 YENEEA. CDR3 DNA sequence: TGTGCCAGCAGCGTCCGCGGGGGGGCCGGAACAGATACGCAGTATTTT. As protein: CASSVRGGAGTDTQYF.

V is TRBV25-1 and J is TRBJ1-2; maybe TRBD1 (5 bases). Germline loops: CDR1 MGHDK, CDR2 SYGVNS. V lost 0 bases and J lost 1, with 9 bases in between. The CDR3 has 15 residues. CDR3 sequence reads: CASSEYGGFNYGYTF. CDR3 nucleotides: TGTGCCAGCAGTGAATACGGGGGGTTTAACTATGGCTACACCTTC.

This CDR3 reads CASSEVRNSRDTEAFF. CDR3 sequence (DNA): TGTGCCAGCAGTGAAGTGCGCAACTCACGGGACACTGAAGCTTTCTTT. The genes are TRBV25-1 and TRBJ1-1; D ambiguous. V lost 2 bases to trimming and J lost 3 bases, with 16 bases between them. The germline gives CDR1 MGHDK, CDR2 SYGVNS. The CDR3 spans 16 residues.

The chain links TRBV11-3 to TRBJ2-5; D uncertain. The CDR3 runs 15 residues. Germline loops: CDR1 SGHNT, CDR2 YENEEA. V shed 1 base and J shed 4 bases, with 13 bases lying between them. The CDR3 DNA is TGTGCCAGCAGCTTAGGTCCTACGTCGGGAGAGACCCAGTACTTC. It translates to CASSLGPTSGETQYF.

J is TRBJ2-7 and V is TRBV4-2; TRBD2 agrees at 9 bases. The CDR3 is 16 residues long. V lost 0 bases to trimming and J lost 5 bases; unmatched junction nucleotides: 8. Germline CDR1 is LGHNA and CDR2 is YNFKEQ. This CDR3 reads CASSQEGGSGRNEQYF. In DNA, the CDR3 is TGTGCCAGCAGCCAAGAGGGGGGTAGCGGGAGAAACGAGCAGTACTTC.